This TCR beta chain was captured by sequencing in a study of cytomegalovirus exposure and HLA in healthy donors. PCR primers comprised 60 Vbeta and 13 Jbeta primers. Here immunoSEQ multiplex PCR was the method, and the copy in TCRdb shows in-frame clones only, minus some. The sample lists 100,000 to 150,000 clones, about 80% seen once, with 1% in the top ten. This clone appeared once. What it binds is unknown. Study findings and constraints: Most TCR sequences proved rare, with some public TCRs found in many donors. Reports indicated that the classifier achieved high specificity and sensitivity in diagnosing cytomegalovirus status. CMV serostatus stood as the only immune exposure information on hand. Cytomegalovirus-associated status was assigned to about 180 TCR beta chains.

Specimen: PBMCs. The receptor was derived from a man in his forties in good health and CMV-seronegative.

CDR3 residues: CASSEGRRGATTEAFF. CDR3 nucleotide sequence: TGTGCCAGCAGTGAAGGGCGGCGGGGGGCGACCACTGAAGCTTTCTTT. The genes are TRBV2 and TRBJ1-1, with D possibly TRBD1 on 6 matching bases. The CDR3 loop spans 16 amino acids. Trimming took off 1 base at V and 4 bases at J, with 16 bases between the two ends. Germline assignment: CDR1 SNHLY and CDR2 FYNNEI.